This T cell receptor (beta chain) stems from a study of blood T cells in healthy people across ages. Study-wide results and limits: CMV status of donors was unknown, possibly confounding expanded clonotype changes. Diversity was higher, and naive CD4+ cells more numerous, in long-lived donors than in aged donors.

Next came a second PCR, run for roughly 6 to 11 cycles, which used a sample-barcoded 5' primer along with a J-beta primer mix. A 12-random-nucleotide template-switch adaptor tagged each cDNA molecule. TCRdb reprocessed the 5' RACE reads with MiXCR, giving one entry per CDR3 protein. The data contain about 780,000 distinct CDR3 sequences, about 45% of them seen just once; the ten biggest clones take up 15% to 20%. V dropped 6 bases and J dropped 5 bases, with 13 bases sitting between them. The CDR3 extends over 12 amino acids. The germline V gene has CDR1 DFQATT and CDR2 SNEGSKA (reference sequence). A note on this clonotype: Its antigen is currently unknown.

The origin of this receptor is a man older than 75 in good health. The J gene is TRBJ2-5, the V gene TRBV20-1; D call uncertain. Sequencing used blood. The CDR3 sequence: CSARSLPETQYF. In nucleotides, the CDR3 is TGCAGTGCACGGTCCCTTCCTGAGACCCAGTACTTC.